At least ten counts were recorded for the clone carrying this T cell receptor beta chain. The germline gene is not matched at one end of the junction; a read error may be the cause. This sample is drawn from a study of patients and donors after allogeneic stem cell transplantation. TCRdb re-called the RT-PCR reads through MiXCR, storing one row per CDR3 protein. The sample includes about 960,000 distinct CDR3 sequences, under 20% of them seen just once. Germline-derived CDR1 and CDR2 are SSHAT and FNYEAQ (reference sequence). The CDR3 sequence is 13 residues long. Source material: blood, either unsorted or a sorted T cell fraction (not recorded which). This chain joins TRBV7-7 and TRBJ2-1; D call uncertain. The sequence came from a human donor who was either an allogeneic HSCT recipient or a stem cell or donor lymphocyte infusion donor (not recorded which). It is not recorded whose cells these are; they may come from a transplant donor. CDR3 bases: TGTGCTAGCAGCTCAACGGGCTTAAATGAGCAGTTCTTC. As protein: CASSSTGLNEQFF.